A single sample is the source of the 20 T cell receptor beta chains below, sequenced in a study of T cells in Graves' hyperthyroidism and ophthalmopathy. The investigators amplified TCR beta CDR3 regions from RNA transcripts. When the TCR CDR3 underwent first-round RT-PCR, the HTBI primer set was used. TCRdb fed the multiplex PCR reads into MiXCR, producing one record per CDR3 protein. This table has about 640,000 distinct CDR3 sequences, more than 14% appearing once. Sequencing input: blood. Every receptor here comes from a woman in her fifties or sixties with Graves' ophthalmopathy.

The chain joins TRBV10-3 to TRBJ2-2, with 7 bases matching TRBD1. Germline values: CDR1 ENHRY, CDR2 SYGVKD. The length of the CDR3 is 16 residues. Trimming removed 6 bases from V and 4 bases from J; junction bases left unmatched: 11. The CDR3 DNA reads as TGTGCCATCAGGATGACAGGGTCCCCGAGCACCGGGGAGCTGTTTTTT. It encodes CAIRMTGSPSTGELFF.

This clonotype occurred many times. The V gene is TRBV20-1, the J gene TRBJ2-7, with D possibly matching TRBD2 (5 bases). The CDR3 runs 13 residues. In germline, CDR1 is DFQATT, CDR2 SNEGSKA (reference sequence). The V end lost 6 bases, the J end lost 6 bases, and 18 bases lay between the germline ends. This CDR3 is CSARPEPAGEQYF. Written as DNA, the CDR3 is TGCAGTGCCAGACCCGAACCTGCGGGCGAGCAGTACTTC.

This clonotype was detected a few times. The V gene is TRBV30, the J gene TRBJ2-7; 7 bases agree with TRBD1. CDR1 is GTSNPN and CDR2 is SVGIG in the germline V gene (reference sequence). The V segment lost 3 bases and the J segment 3 bases; nucleotides outside the gene matches: 8. This CDR3 spans 14 amino acids. In DNA form, the CDR3 reads TGTGCCTGGAGCGCTGGGACAGACAACTACGAGCAGTACTTC. This sequence encodes CAWSAGTDNYEQYF.

This clonotype was observed many times. The V and J genes are TRBV20-1 and TRBJ1-1; D is possibly TRBD1 (6 bases). V was shortened by 0 bases and J by 1 base, with 9 bases between the two germline ends. Germline CDR1 is DFQATT and CDR2 is SNEGSKA (reference sequence). This CDR3 spans 14 amino acids. The CDR3 DNA reads TGCAGTGCTAGAGACACAGGGACGAACACTGAAGCTTTCTTT. It translates to CSARDTGTNTEAFF.

Notes on this clonotype: A much more abundant neighbour one base away suggests this may be a read error. The rearrangement uses TRBV9 and TRBJ1-1; TRBD1 might be the D (6 bases). This CDR3 has 14 residues. Germline V gives CDR1 SGDLS, CDR2 YYNGEE. Trimming stripped 2 bases from V and 3 bases from J, with 11 bases between. Here the CDR3 DNA reads TGTGCCAGCAGCGTTAAGGACAGAGACACTGAAGCTTTCTTT. It specifies CASSVKDRDTEAFF.

The table lists this clonotype with a few counts. The chain uses TRBV6-1 and TRBJ2-1; D is unresolved. Germline V lookup: CDR1 MNHNS, CDR2 SASEGT. Trimming cost V 7 bases and J 8 bases, with 9 bases left between them. The CDR3 sequence is 11 residues long. In nucleotides, the CDR3 is TGTGCCAGCACCTTACAAGATGAGCAGTTCTTC. This encodes CASTLQDEQFF.

This clonotype was counted at least ten times. This chain joins TRBV19 and TRBJ2-6, with a tentative D call TRBD2 (6 bases). Trimming took off 3 bases at V and 0 bases at J, with 18 bases between the two ends. In germline, CDR1 is LNHDA, CDR2 SQIVND (reference sequence). The CDR3 has 19 residues. The chain's CDR3 is CASSIKGGWTLSGANVLTF. The CDR3, as DNA: TGTGCCAGTAGTATTAAAGGAGGGTGGACCCTCTCTGGGGCCAACGTCCTGACTTTC.

In its sample, this clonotype was seen a few times. This chain uses TRBV10-2 with TRBJ2-2, with D unclear. This CDR3 region has 14 residues. V lost 7 bases, J lost 2 bases, and 11 bases lay in between. The germline gives CDR1 WSHSY, CDR2 SAAADI. The CDR3 DNA is TGCGCCAGCAACCCGAGTACAAACACCGGGGAGCTGTTTTTT. It encodes CASNPSTNTGELFF.

J is TRBJ2-3 and V is TRBV15; no firm D call. The CDR3 sequence is 13 residues long. The germline gives CDR1 LNHNV, CDR2 YYDKDF (reference sequence). Between the trimmed V and J ends, which lost 0 bases and 6 bases, there was a span of 7 bases. Here the CDR3 reads CATSRDFGDTQYF. The DNA of the CDR3 is TGTGCCACCAGCAGAGATTTCGGCGATACGCAGTATTTT.

This clonotype was counted at least ten times. The chain recombines TRBV19 with TRBJ2-5; 11 bases align to TRBD2. With 2 bases clipped from V and 5 bases from J, the junction kept 10 bases outside the gene matches. CDR1 LNHDA and CDR2 SQIVND come from the germline V gene (reference sequence). The CDR3 has 17 amino acids. The CDR3 here is CASSIWLAGGAGETQYF. The DNA for the CDR3 is TGTGCCAGTAGTATATGGCTAGCGGGAGGAGCTGGGGAGACCCAGTACTTC. The full variable domain, rest sourced from reference TRBV19 and TRBJ2-5, is DGGITQSPKYLFRKEGQNVTLSCEQNLNHDAMYWYRQDPGQGLRLIYYSQIVNDFQKGDIAEGYSVSREKKESFPLTVTSAQKNPTAFYLCASSIWLAGGAGETQYFGPGTRLLVL.

This clonotype was observed a handful of times. The chain carries TRBV6-2 or TRBV6-3 and TRBJ1-5; 8 nucleotides align to TRBD1. The CDR3 runs 14 residues. The germline V gene encodes CDR1 MNHEY and CDR2 SVGEGT. After removal of 6 bases from V and 9 bases from J, the junction contained 10 bases not matched to a gene. The chain's CDR3 is CASSFGQGLGPQHF. The CDR3 DNA follows: TGTGCCAGCAGCTTCGGACAGGGCCTAGGGCCCCAGCATTTT.

The chain recombines TRBV28 with TRBJ2-2; TRBD1 is a possible D gene (5 bases). This CDR3 contains 15 residues. CDR1 and CDR2 from the germline V gene are MDHEN and SYDVKM. Trimming shortened V by 5 bases and J by 0 bases, and 10 bases separated the two germline ends. CDR3 residues: CASSPGHTNTGELFF. For the CDR3, the DNA is TGTGCCAGCAGTCCCGGACACACGAACACCGGGGAGCTGTTTTTT.

In its sample, this clonotype was seen once. This chain links TRBV7-9 with TRBJ1-4; D gene ambiguous. The CDR3 runs to 15 residues. The V end lost 5 bases, the J end lost 0 bases, and 10 bases lay between the germline ends. The V gene's germline CDR1 is SEHNR and CDR2 FQNEAQ (reference sequence). CDR3 DNA sequence: TGTGCCAGCAGCCATGTGTCCTCAACTAATGAAAAACTGTTTTTT. Residues: CASSHVSSTNEKLFF.

The chain recombines TRBV28 with TRBJ2-7; 8 nucleotides match TRBD1. J lost 2 bases, V lost 9 bases, and 12 bases had no gene match. Germline CDR1 reads MDHEN; CDR2 reads SYDVKM. The CDR3 extends over 15 amino acids. The DNA of the CDR3 is TGTGCCAGTTTACCCCCGGGACAGGCCACCTACGAGCAGTACTTC. Translation: CASLPPGQATYEQYF. Variable domain in full (rest from reference TRBV28 and TRBJ2-7): DVKVTQSSRYLVKRTGEKVFLECVQDMDHENMFWYRQDPGLGLRLIYFSYDVKMKEKGDIPEGYSVSREKKERFSLILESASTNQTSMYLCASLPPGQATYEQYFGPGTRLTVT.

This clonotype was seen ten or more times. The J gene is TRBJ2-7, the V gene TRBV30, with a tentative D call TRBD2 (6 bases). The germline CDR1 and CDR2 sequences are GTSNPN and SVGIG (reference sequence). Trimming took 5 bases from V and 0 from J, leaving 17 bases between them. The CDR3 sequence is 15 residues long. CDR3 nucleotide sequence: TGTGCCTGGGGGGGGTCAGGACAACTCTCCTACGAGCAGTACTTC. Protein sequence: CAWGGSGQLSYEQYF. Complete variable domain (other parts from reference TRBV30 and TRBJ2-7): SQTIHQWPATLVQPVGSPLSLECTVEGTSNPNLYWYRQAAGRGLQLLFYSVGIGQISSEVPQNLSASRPQDRQFILSSKKLLLSDSGFYLCAWGGSGQLSYEQYFGPGTRLTVT.

In its sample, this clonotype was seen many times. The genes are TRBV28 and TRBJ1-4; D possibly corresponds to TRBD1 (6 bases). Germline V gene sequence: CDR1 MDHEN, CDR2 SYDVKM. V lost 8 bases to trimming and J lost 5 bases, with 12 bases between them. This CDR3 is 13 amino acids long. CDR3 amino acids: CASETGRNEKLFF. The CDR3 coding sequence is TGTGCCAGCGAAACAGGGAGGAATGAAAAACTGTTTTTT. Full variable domain (outside the CDR3, taken from reference TRBV28 and TRBJ1-4): DVKVTQSSRYLVKRTGEKVFLECVQDMDHENMFWYRQDPGLGLRLIYFSYDVKMKEKGDIPEGYSVSREKKERFSLILESASTNQTSMYLCASETGRNEKLFFGSGTQLSVL.

This clonotype was seen many times. This chain joins TRBV2 and TRBJ2-1, with 8 bases fitting TRBD1. CDR3 length: 15 amino acids. Germline values: CDR1 SNHLY, CDR2 FYNNEI. V trimming: 6 bases; J trimming: 8 bases; junction bases outside the gene matches: 12. In DNA, the CDR3 is TGTGCCAGCAGCGCGCGCCGTTTACAGGGGGATGAGCAGTTCTTC. It yields the protein CASSARRLQGDEQFF. The full variable domain, in which reference TRBV2 and TRBJ2-1 provide the parts outside the CDR3, is EPEVTQTPSHQVTQMGQEVILRCVPISNHLYFYWYRQILGQKVEFLVSFYNNEISEKSEIFDDQFSVERPDGSNFTLKIRSTKLEDSAMYFCASSARRLQGDEQFFGPGTRLTVL.

This clonotype has at least ten counts. This chain links TRBV19 with TRBJ1-2, with 7 bases lining up with TRBD1. The CDR3 spans 17 residues. Trimming took 7 bases from V and 4 from J; bases not matched to a gene: 18. The germline CDR1 and CDR2 sequences are LNHDA and SQIVND (reference sequence). This CDR3 is CASNTRDGRPGGYGYTF. DNA of the CDR3: TGTGCCAGTAACACCCGGGACGGAAGACCAGGGGGCTATGGCTACACCTTC.

CDR3 residues: CASRARDRGGNEQFF. In DNA, the CDR3 is TGTGCCAGTAGGGCGCGGGACAGGGGTGGCAATGAGCAGTTCTTC. The J gene is TRBJ2-1, the V gene TRBV19; 10 nucleotides agree with TRBD1. With V trimmed by 6 bases and J by 6 bases, 8 bases remained unmatched. CDR1 is LNHDA and CDR2 is SQIVND in the germline V gene (reference sequence). The CDR3 has 15 amino acids.

In its sample, this clonotype was seen many times. V gene TRBV6-1 combines with J gene TRBJ2-7; TRBD2 matches 11 bases. Looked up from germline, CDR1 is MNHNS and CDR2 is SASEGT. Losses at the gene ends were 5 bases for V and 2 bases for J; bases not matched to a gene: 11. CDR3 length: 17 amino acids. CDR3 sequence: CASSLKTSGMGAYEQYF. Here the CDR3 DNA reads TGTGCCAGCAGTTTAAAGACTAGCGGGATGGGGGCCTACGAGCAGTACTTC.